These T cell receptor beta chains were read from a single sample in a study of T-cell memory formation after mild COVID-19. MiXCR, applied by TCRdb to the 5' RACE reads, yields one record per CDR3 protein. Of 250,000 to 300,000 distinct CDR3 sequences listed, 16% are singletons. Sequenced: PBMCs or a T cell subset sorted from them (not recorded which). These receptors were taken from a man aged 18 to 35 who had mild COVID-19 (a few samples of this study predate the infection). Cell type and time point are not known. Each CDR3 is given with its conserved first and last residue. The D gene is left open where the match is weak. Clone sizes are given selectively: once, few, many, or a class where the clone is expanded.

v_call: TRBV7-9; d_call: -; clone_size: -; j_call: TRBJ2-5; cdr3_aa: CASSPGQTLTREETQYF; cdr3_nt: TGTGCCAGCAGTCCTGGACAGACCCTAACGAGGGAAGAGACCCAGTACTTC
v_call: TRBV5-1; d_call: -; clone_size: -; j_call: TRBJ2-2; cdr3_aa: CASSLVGIFTGELFF; cdr3_nt: TGCGCCAGCAGCTTGGTTGGGATTTTCACCGGGGAGCTGTTTTTT
v_call: TRBV9; d_call: TRBD1; clone_size: -; j_call: TRBJ2-3; cdr3_aa: CASSAQGASTDTQYF; cdr3_nt: TGTGCCAGCAGCGCCCAGGGGGCGAGCACAGATACGCAGTATTTT
v_call: TRBV6-5; d_call: -; clone_size: -; j_call: TRBJ2-1; cdr3_aa: CASRGGPSGPLDEQFF; cdr3_nt: TGTGCCAGCAGGGGGGGGCCTAGCGGACCTCTCGATGAGCAGTTCTTC
v_call: TRBV6-6; d_call: TRBD2; clone_size: few; j_call: TRBJ2-7; cdr3_aa: CASSYPGGERPYEQYF; cdr3_nt: TGTGCCAGCAGTTACCCGGGGGGGGAGAGACCCTACGAGCAGTACTTC
v_call: TRBV7-9; d_call: -; clone_size: few; j_call: TRBJ2-2; cdr3_aa: CASNRARNTGELFF; cdr3_nt: TGTGCCAGCAACAGGGCCCGAAACACCGGGGAGCTGTTTTTT
v_call: TRBV12-3/TRBV12-4; d_call: TRBD1; clone_size: few; j_call: TRBJ2-5; cdr3_aa: CASSLEQGQETQYF; cdr3_nt: TGTGCCAGCAGTTTAGAACAGGGGCAAGAGACCCAGTACTTC
v_call: TRBV2; d_call: -; clone_size: few; j_call: TRBJ1-2; cdr3_aa: CASKITYGYTF; cdr3_nt: TGTGCCAGCAAGATAACCTATGGCTACACCTTC
v_call: TRBV5-1; d_call: -; clone_size: few; j_call: TRBJ2-2; cdr3_aa: CATWGEANTGELFF; cdr3_nt: TGCGCCACCTGGGGGGAGGCGAACACCGGGGAGCTGTTTTTT
v_call: TRBV21-1; d_call: -; clone_size: few; j_call: TRBJ1-1; cdr3_aa: CASSKVGVRWNTEAFF; cdr3_nt: TGTGCCAGCAGCAAAGTTGGGGTTCGTTGGAACACTGAAGCTTTCTTT
v_call: TRBV7-2; d_call: TRBD2; clone_size: many; j_call: TRBJ2-2; cdr3_aa: CASSQSRGGHGELFF; cdr3_nt: TGTGCCAGCAGCCAGTCCCGGGGGGGCCACGGGGAGCTGTTTTTT
v_call: TRBV7-2; d_call: -; clone_size: -; j_call: TRBJ2-7; cdr3_aa: CASSLGSSQWYEQYF; cdr3_nt: TGTGCCAGCAGCTTAGGTTCTAGCCAGTGGTACGAGCAGTACTTC
v_call: TRBV27; d_call: TRBD1; clone_size: few; j_call: TRBJ1-1; cdr3_aa: CASSLCRGRAWDTEAFF; cdr3_nt: TGTGCCAGCAGTTTATGCAGGGGGCGGGCTTGGGACACTGAAGCTTTCTTT
v_call: TRBV20-1; d_call: -; clone_size: -; j_call: TRBJ2-2; cdr3_aa: CSARDRTYTGELFF; cdr3_nt: TGCAGTGCTAGAGACCGAACTTACACCGGGGAGCTGTTTTTT
v_call: TRBV29-1; d_call: -; clone_size: -; j_call: TRBJ2-5; cdr3_aa: CSVGPGAETQYF; cdr3_nt: TGCAGCGTGGGCCCGGGGGCCGAGACCCAGTACTTC
v_call: TRBV14; d_call: -; clone_size: -; j_call: TRBJ2-1; cdr3_aa: CASSWTNEQFF; cdr3_nt: TGTGCCAGCAGCTGGACCAATGAGCAGTTCTTC
v_call: TRBV20-1; d_call: -; clone_size: -; j_call: TRBJ2-3; cdr3_aa: CSAEPLTAGTDTQYF; cdr3_nt: TGCAGTGCAGAACCCCTGACCGCTGGCACAGATACGCAGTATTTT
v_call: TRBV6-5; d_call: TRBD2; clone_size: -; j_call: TRBJ2-3; cdr3_aa: CASSSRGRPSGGGTQYF; cdr3_nt: TGTGCCAGCAGTTCCCGCGGTCGGCCTAGCGGGGGGGGTACGCAGTATTTT
v_call: TRBV7-8; d_call: -; clone_size: -; j_call: TRBJ1-2; cdr3_aa: CASSLRIPLDGYTF; cdr3_nt: TGTGCCAGCAGCTTAAGAATCCCTCTGGATGGCTACACCTTC
v_call: TRBV6-6; d_call: -; clone_size: -; j_call: TRBJ1-2; cdr3_aa: CASSRGMYNYGYTF; cdr3_nt: TGTGCCAGCAGCCGCGGGATGTATAACTATGGCTACACCTTC
v_call: TRBV7-8; d_call: TRBD2; clone_size: -; j_call: TRBJ2-2; cdr3_aa: CASSPSGGANGELFF; cdr3_nt: TGTGCCAGCAGCCCCAGCGGGGGGGCTAACGGGGAGCTGTTTTTT
v_call: TRBV7-9; d_call: TRBD1; clone_size: -; j_call: TRBJ1-3; cdr3_aa: CASSPTGSGNTIYF; cdr3_nt: TGTGCCAGCAGCCCGACAGGGTCTGGAAACACCATATATTTT
v_call: TRBV20-1; d_call: TRBD2; clone_size: few; j_call: TRBJ2-1; cdr3_aa: CSARASLGSVAGLNEQFF; cdr3_nt: TGCAGTGCTAGAGCTTCCTTGGGGAGTGTAGCGGGGTTGAATGAGCAGTTCTTC
v_call: TRBV24-1; d_call: -; clone_size: few; j_call: TRBJ2-1; cdr3_aa: CATSDSPPYNTLSYNEQFF; cdr3_nt: TGTGCCACCAGTGACTCGCCCCCATACAACACCCTCTCCTACAATGAGCAGTTCTTC
v_call: TRBV7-9; d_call: TRBD2; clone_size: few; j_call: TRBJ2-5; cdr3_aa: CASSLVALARETQYF; cdr3_nt: TGTGCCAGCAGCTTAGTCGCACTAGCGCGAGAGACCCAGTACTTC
v_call: TRBV7-9; d_call: -; clone_size: many; j_call: TRBJ2-2; cdr3_aa: CASSLGRNTGELFF; cdr3_nt: TGTGCCAGCAGCTTGGGGCGGAACACCGGGGAGCTGTTTTTT